The 14 T cell receptor beta chains below come from one sample, sequenced in a study of T cells in Graves' hyperthyroidism and ophthalmopathy. Using RNA transcripts as the source, TCR beta CDR3 regions were amplified. When the TCR CDR3 underwent first-round RT-PCR, the HTBI primer set was used. From the multiplex PCR reads, TCRdb called clonotypes with MiXCR, one entry per CDR3 protein. The sample lists under 750,000 distinct CDR3 sequences, approximately 19% occurring once. The sequenced sample was blood. The receptors come from a woman in her forties or fifties with Graves' hyperthyroidism that later progressed to Graves' ophthalmopathy.

This clonotype was seen only a few times. The rearrangement joins TRBV7-8 to TRBJ2-2; TRBD2 matches at 7 bases. The CDR3 contains 18 residues. The germline V gene encodes CDR1 SGHVS and CDR2 FQNEAQ. V gave up 5 bases and J gave up 4 bases; unmatched junction bases: 16. In DNA form, the CDR3 reads TGTGCCAGCAGCCCTGTCGGAGCGGGGTACGGCGTCACCGGGGAGCTGTTTTTT. It translates to CASSPVGAGYGVTGELFF.

This clonotype was picked up many times. This chain uses TRBV3-1 with TRBJ1-1; D may be TRBD1 (6 bases). Trimming pared 10 bases from V and 5 bases from J, leaving 17 bases between. The CDR3 is made up of 13 amino acids. CDR1 and CDR2 from the germline V gene are LGHDT and YNNKEL (reference sequence). The CDR3 DNA reads as TGTGCCACCCGGACAGCCTCGGGAACTGAAGCTTTCTTT. Protein: CATRTASGTEAFF. The full variable domain, in which reference TRBV3-1 and TRBJ1-1 provide the parts outside the CDR3, is DTAVSQTPKYLVTQMGNDKSIKCEQNLGHDTMYWYKQDSKKFLKIMFSYNNKELIINETVPNRFSPKSPDKAHLNLHINSLELGDSAVYFCATRTASGTEAFFGQGTRLTVV.

In nucleotides, the CDR3 is TGTGCCAGTACAATGGGACAGATAAATGAAAAACTGTTTTTT. Encoded protein: CASTMGQINEKLFF. J is TRBJ1-4 and V is TRBV19, with TRBD1 matching 7 bases. CDR1 is LNHDA and CDR2 is SQIVND in the germline V gene (reference sequence). The trim removed 7 bases at V and 5 bases at J, leaving 7 bases unmatched. The CDR3 spans 14 residues.

The rearrangement joins TRBV19 to TRBJ2-2; 10 nucleotides line up with TRBD1. J was trimmed by 1 base and V by 2 bases; bases with no gene match: 4. CDR3 length: 17 residues. Germline V CDR1 and CDR2: LNHDA, SQIVND (reference sequence). For the CDR3, the DNA is TGTGCCAGTAGTATAATCGGGACAGGGGTGAACACCGGGGAGCTGTTTTTT. Protein: CASSIIGTGVNTGELFF. Full variable domain (outside the CDR3, taken from reference TRBV19 and TRBJ2-2): DGGITQSPKYLFRKEGQNVTLSCEQNLNHDAMYWYRQDPGQGLRLIYYSQIVNDFQKGDIAEGYSVSREKKESFPLTVTSAQKNPTAFYLCASSIIGTGVNTGELFFGEGSRLTVL.

This clonotype was counted only a few times. For the CDR3, the DNA is TGCAGTGCTATCGTGGGGCGAGGGCGGACTGAAGCTTTCTTT. It is translated as CSAIVGRGRTEAFF. V usage is TRBV20-1 and J usage is TRBJ1-1; a weak D match, TRBD1 (5 bases). Deletions cut 4 bases from V and 5 bases from J, with 17 bases between. The V gene's germline CDR1 is DFQATT and CDR2 SNEGSKA (reference sequence). This CDR3 has 14 residues.

This chain connects TRBV5-8 to TRBJ1-2, with TRBD1 matching over 7 bases. This CDR3 is built from 19 residues. CDR1 and CDR2 (germline): SGHTS, YDEGEE. The junction had 20 bases not matched to a gene; V was cut back by 2 bases and J by 4 bases. CDR3 sequence reads: CASSFKYSGTEGLGYGYTF. As DNA, the CDR3 is TGTGCCAGCAGCTTCAAGTATTCCGGGACAGAGGGGTTGGGCTATGGCTACACCTTC.

V is TRBV19 and J is TRBJ1-2; D ambiguous. CDR1 and CDR2 from the germline V gene are LNHDA and SQIVND (reference sequence). V lost 7 bases and J 4 bases, leaving 10 bases between the germline ends. The CDR3 covers 12 residues. CDR3 protein: CASNNYGYGYTF. The CDR3 coding sequence is TGTGCCAGTAACAATTACGGCTATGGCTACACCTTC.

The V call is TRBV18, the J call TRBJ1-5; 7 nucleotides agree with TRBD1. Germline CDR1 reads KGHSH; CDR2 reads LQKENI. The V segment lost 6 bases and the J segment 7 bases; nucleotides outside the gene matches: 6. The length of the CDR3 is 13 residues. CDR3 in amino acids: CASSYGQAQPQHF. CDR3 nucleotides: TGTGCCAGCTCCTATGGACAGGCCCAGCCCCAGCATTTT.

Here the CDR3 DNA reads TGCGCCAGCAGCCCGACTAGCGGGGTTTACACCGGGGAGCTGTTTTTT. Protein product: CASSPTSGVYTGELFF. The V call is TRBV4-1, the J call TRBJ2-2; TRBD2 matches 11 bases. The ends lost 4 bases at V and 3 bases at J; junction bases unmatched: 4. The CDR3 consists of 16 residues. CDR1 MGHRA and CDR2 YSYEKL come from the germline V gene.

This clonotype occurred a few times. The V and J genes are TRBV5-1 and TRBJ2-1; 15 bases are a match to TRBD2. CDR3 length equals 16 residues. Germline V gene lookup returns CDR1 SGHRS and CDR2 YFSETQ. V gave up 4 bases and J gave up 9 bases; unmatched junction bases: 8. The CDR3: CASSPPRTSGGGEQFF. The CDR3 nucleotides read TGCGCCAGCAGCCCGCCACGGACTAGCGGGGGGGGTGAGCAGTTCTTC.

This clonotype was seen many times. In nucleotides, the CDR3 is TGTGCCAGCAGCTTCAACACCGGGACTCTCTACGAGCAGTACTTC. Protein: CASSFNTGTLYEQYF. The chain couples TRBV7-8 to TRBJ2-7; D may be TRBD2 (6 bases). V was clipped by 3 bases and J by 3 bases, with 15 bases between them. Germline assignment: CDR1 SGHVS and CDR2 FQNEAQ. The CDR3 runs 15 residues.

Ten or more counts support this clonotype. The chain carries TRBV19 and TRBJ1-1; TRBD1 matches 7 bases. J lost 0 bases, V lost 4 bases, and 5 bases had no gene match. The CDR3 totals 15 residues. Germline values: CDR1 LNHDA, CDR2 SQIVND (reference sequence). CDR3: CASSRKTGMNTEAFF. Here the CDR3 DNA reads TGTGCCAGTAGTAGAAAGACAGGGATGAACACTGAAGCTTTCTTT.

This clonotype was seen repeatedly, ten times or more. J is TRBJ2-6 and V is TRBV11-2, with 7 nucleotides matching TRBD2. V trimming: 5 bases; J trimming: 0 bases; junction bases outside the gene matches: 7. Germline values: CDR1 SGHAT, CDR2 FQNNGV. This CDR3 contains 17 residues. The CDR3 nucleotides are TGTGCCAGCAGCCCCCGCGGGGGAAACTCTGGGGCCAACGTCCTGACTTTC. It codes for CASSPRGGNSGANVLTF.

This clonotype was found a few times. The V and J genes are TRBV20-1 and TRBJ1-5, with 9 nucleotides matching TRBD1. Germline V CDR1 and CDR2: DFQATT, SNEGSKA (reference sequence). V lost 1 base, J lost 7 bases, and 8 bases stayed unmatched. This CDR3 has 15 amino acids. For the CDR3, the DNA is TGCAGTGCTAGAGGAAGAGGACAGGGGTACCAGCCCCAGCATTTT. This codes for CSARGRGQGYQPQHF.